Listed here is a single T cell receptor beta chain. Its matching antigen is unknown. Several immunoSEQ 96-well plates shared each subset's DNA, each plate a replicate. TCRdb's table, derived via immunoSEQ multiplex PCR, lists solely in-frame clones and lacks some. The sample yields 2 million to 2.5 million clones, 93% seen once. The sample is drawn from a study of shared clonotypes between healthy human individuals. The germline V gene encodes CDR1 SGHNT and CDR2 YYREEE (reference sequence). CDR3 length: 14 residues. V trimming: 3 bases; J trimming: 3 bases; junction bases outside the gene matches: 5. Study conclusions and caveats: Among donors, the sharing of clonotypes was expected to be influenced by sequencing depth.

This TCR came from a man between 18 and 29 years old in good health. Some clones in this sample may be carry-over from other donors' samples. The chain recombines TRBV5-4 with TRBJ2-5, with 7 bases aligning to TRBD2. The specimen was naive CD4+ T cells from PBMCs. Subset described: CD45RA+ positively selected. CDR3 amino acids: CASSSPSGKETQYF. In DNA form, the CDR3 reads TGTGCCAGCAGCTCCCCTAGCGGTAAAGAGACCCAGTACTTC.